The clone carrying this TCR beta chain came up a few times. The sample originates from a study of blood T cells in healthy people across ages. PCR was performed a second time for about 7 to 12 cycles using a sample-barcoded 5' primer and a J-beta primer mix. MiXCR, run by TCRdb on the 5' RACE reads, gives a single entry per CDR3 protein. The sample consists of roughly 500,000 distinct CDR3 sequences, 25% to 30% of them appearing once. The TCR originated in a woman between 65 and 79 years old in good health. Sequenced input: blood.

The CDR3 loop is CASSLQGASNEKLFF. In DNA form, the CDR3 reads TGTGCCAGCAGTTTACAGGGGGCGTCTAATGAAAAACTGTTTTTT. V and J are TRBV12-3 or TRBV12-4 and TRBJ1-4; 8 bases match TRBD1. V shed 2 bases, J shed 3 bases, and the junction held 2 bases outside the gene matches. The CDR3 covers 15 residues.